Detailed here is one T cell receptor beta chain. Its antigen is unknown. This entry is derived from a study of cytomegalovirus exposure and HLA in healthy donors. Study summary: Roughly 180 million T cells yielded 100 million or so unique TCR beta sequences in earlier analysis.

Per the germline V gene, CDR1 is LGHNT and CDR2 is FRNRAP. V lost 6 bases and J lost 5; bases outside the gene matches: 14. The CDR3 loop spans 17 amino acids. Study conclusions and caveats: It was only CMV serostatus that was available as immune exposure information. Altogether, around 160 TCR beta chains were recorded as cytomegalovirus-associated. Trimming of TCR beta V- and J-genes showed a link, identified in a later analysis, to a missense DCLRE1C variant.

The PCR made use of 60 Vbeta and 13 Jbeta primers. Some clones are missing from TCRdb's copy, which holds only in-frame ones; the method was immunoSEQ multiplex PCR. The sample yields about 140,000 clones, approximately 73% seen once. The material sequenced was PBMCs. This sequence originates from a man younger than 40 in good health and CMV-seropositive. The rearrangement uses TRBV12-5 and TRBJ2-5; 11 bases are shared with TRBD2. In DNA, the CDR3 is TGTGCTAGTGGGGGGGAGGGACTAGCGGTCGGCAGGGAGACCCAGTACTTC. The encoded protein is CASGGEGLAVGRETQYF.